The entry below gives a single T cell receptor beta chain sequence along with its context. Its target is not known. The CDR3 has 16 residues. V was pared by 4 bases and J by 6 bases, with 10 bases of the junction left unmatched. The germline gives CDR1 SGHRS, CDR2 YFSETQ. The entry originates in a study of cytomegalovirus exposure and HLA in healthy donors. Overall study results and limits: Later work found that TCR association rates differed between HLA loci; DRB1 had the most and HLA-C the fewest. Some public TCRs appeared in many individuals, while most sequences were rare. According to the study, roughly 160 TCR beta chains were cytomegalovirus-associated.

Both 60 Vbeta primers and 13 Jbeta primers went into the PCR. Profiling relied on immunoSEQ multiplex PCR, and the TCRdb table lists in-frame clones only, not all of them. The sample consists of about 89,000 clones, less than 80% of them appearing once. This TCR derives from a male donor in good health and CMV-seronegative. The sample consisted of PBMCs. This rearrangement joins TRBV5-1 to TRBJ1-5; 10 bases line up with TRBD1. The CDR3 DNA reads TGCGCCAGCAGCGTCGAGGGGACAGGGGTCGGTCAGCCCCAGCATTTT. It translates to CASSVEGTGVGQPQHF.